This T cell receptor beta chain was obtained from a study of control samples from healthy donors and cancer patients. Measured with immunoSEQ multiplex PCR; TCRdb has only the in-frame clones, and not every one. This table holds 150,000 or so clones, roughly 92% found once. Germline V gene lookup returns CDR1 KGHDR and CDR2 SFDVKD. V was shortened by 1 base and J by 0 bases, with 8 bases between the two germline ends. The CDR3 extends over 15 amino acids. The TCR comes from a man in his forties or fifties in good health. The chain has TRBV24-1 and TRBJ2-5, with no clear D. Sequenced: blood. The CDR3 reads CATSDLRADQETQYF. For the CDR3, the DNA is TGTGCCACCAGTGATTTACGGGCAGACCAAGAGACCCAGTACTTC.